These T cell receptor beta chains were read from a single sample in a study of OX40 agonist ivuxolimab in advanced cancers. Repertoires were generated with immunoSEQ multiplex PCR, while TCRdb's copy carries only in-frame clones and drops some. The sample carries under 80,000 clones, around 87% recorded once. The material sequenced was CD4+ or CD8+ T cells sorted from blood, taken in a trial of the OX40 agonist ivuxolimab. Every receptor here comes from an adult with an advanced solid tumor such as melanoma, head and neck, liver or kidney cancer. Both conserved end residues are part of each CDR3. The D gene is left open where the match is weak. Size is stated for part of the rows, as once, few or many counts, or as a class when the clone is expanded.

d_gene	abundance	v_gene	j_gene	CDR3nt	CDR3aa
NA	NA	TRBV9	TRBJ2-2	TGTGCCAGCAGCGTCACTAGCTCCCTAGGGGTCAGCGGGGAGCTGTTTTTT	CASSVTSSLGVSGELFF
NA	NA	TRBV7-8	TRBJ1-1	TGTGCCAGCAGCTTAGGGAAGGGGCGCGGAACTGAAGCTTTCTTT	CASSLGKGRGTEAFF
NA	once	TRBV9	TRBJ1-2	TGTGCCAGCAGCCCCCTAGGACAAGCTAGTAACTATGGCTACACCTTC	CASSPLGQASNYGYTF
NA	once	TRBV11-2	TRBJ2-6	TGTGCCAGCAGCTTAGTCTCTGGGGCCAACGTCCTGACTTTC	CASSLVSGANVLTF
NA	NA	TRBV7-2	TRBJ1-1	TGTGCCAGCAGCGCCACAGGGAGCGTGAACACTGAAGCTTTCTTT	CASSATGSVNTEAFF
TRBD1	once	TRBV6-6	TRBJ2-6	TGTGCCACCCAGGGGGCTGGGGCCAACGTCCTGACTTTC	CATQGAGANVLTF
NA	NA	TRBV9	TRBJ2-3	TGTGCCAGCAGCGAGCGAGGAACTGGCACAGATACGCAGTATTTT	CASSERGTGTDTQYF
NA	NA	TRBV6-5	TRBJ2-2	TGTGCCAGCAGTTCATACAGGGCCCCGAACACCGGGGAGCTGTTTTTT	CASSSYRAPNTGELFF
NA	NA	TRBV28	TRBJ2-2	TGTGCCAGCAGCATCCTTCCAAGAGCAGGCGACACCGGGGAGCTGTTTTTT	CASSILPRAGDTGELFF
NA	NA	TRBV11-2	TRBJ1-5	TGTGCCAGCAGCTTATCAGGGAGCAATCAGCCCCAGCATTTT	CASSLSGSNQPQHF
NA	NA	TRBV19	TRBJ2-4	TGTGCCAGTAGTATTTCCATCAGGGAAGGGGCCAAAAACATTCAGTACTTC	CASSISIREGAKNIQYF
NA	NA	TRBV6-1	TRBJ2-2	TGTGCCAGCAGGACAACGGAAGCACCTACCGGGGAGCTGTTTTTT	CASRTTEAPTGELFF
TRBD2	NA	TRBV9	TRBJ2-6	TGTGCCAGCAGCGTCTTAGCGGGGGCCTCTGGGGCCAACGTCCTGACTTTC	CASSVLAGASGANVLTF
NA	NA	TRBV6-1	TRBJ1-5	TGTGCCAGCAGTGTGAACGCGGGTGGGCCCCAGCATTTT	CASSVNAGGPQHF
TRBD1	once	TRBV28	TRBJ1-2	TGTGCCAGCAGTTTGGGTGGCAGGGGGCTTGGCGGCTACACCTTC	CASSLGGRGLGGYTF
NA	NA	TRBV19	TRBJ2-5	TGTGCCAGTAGTTTAAGCGGGGAGACCCAGTACTTC	CASSLSGETQYF
TRBD1	NA	TRBV6-1	TRBJ2-5	TGTGCCAGCAGTGAACGGGACAGGGGGTTGTGGGAGACCCAGTACTTC	CASSERDRGLWETQYF
TRBD1	NA	TRBV11-1	TRBJ2-7	TGTGCCAGCAGCGCTAGGGACAGGGGATCCTACGAGCAGTACTTC	CASSARDRGSYEQYF
NA	NA	TRBV6-5	TRBJ2-3	TGTGCCACCCGGACCCCGGGAACAGATACGCAGTATTTT	CATRTPGTDTQYF